Following are 27 T cell receptor beta chains from one sample sequenced in a study of blood T cell repertoires in COVID-19. The table came from immunoSEQ multiplex PCR; TCRdb's copy has only in-frame clones and leaves some out. The data show under 200,000 clones, with roughly 86% seen just once and roughly 3.3% held by the top ten. Input material: peripheral blood. The origin of the receptors is a man in his 70s with acute or convalescent COVID-19.

V is TRBV5-5 and J is TRBJ2-6; D is perhaps TRBD2 (5 bases). Germline V gives CDR1 SGHKS, CDR2 YYEKEE (reference sequence). The CDR3 covers 19 residues. Trimming shortened V by 5 bases and J by 0 bases, and 21 bases separated the two germline ends. CDR3 in DNA: TGTGCCAGCAGTCACGCTGGAACGGGGTGGCTCTCTGGGGCCAACGTCCTGACTTTC. Translating gives CASSHAGTGWLSGANVLTF.

The V and J genes are TRBV18 and TRBJ2-1; TRBD2 agrees at 9 bases. J gave up 0 bases and V 2 bases, and 11 bases lay outside the gene matches. This CDR3 has 19 residues. Germline CDR1 KGHSH, CDR2 LQKENI. The DNA of the CDR3 is TGTGCCAGCTCACCAGGAGCGGGCACTAGCGGGTACTCCTACAATGAGCAGTTCTTC. Translation gives CASSPGAGTSGYSYNEQFF.

The J gene is TRBJ2-5, the V gene TRBV10-3; TRBD1 might be the D (6 bases). Germline V gene data show CDR1 as ENHRY and CDR2 as SYGVKD. The CDR3 consists of 12 residues. Trimming left V 8 bases short and J 5 bases short, with 12 bases between. CDR3 sequence: CAISGVEETQYF. The CDR3 DNA reads as TGTGCCATCTCAGGGGTAGAGGAGACCCAGTACTTC.

The chain couples TRBV6-5 to TRBJ2-7; TRBD1 might be the D (6 bases). Germline CDR1 MNHEY, CDR2 SVGAGI. The CDR3 has 15 amino acids. V was clipped by 2 bases and J by 1 base, with 12 bases between them. The CDR3 loop reads CASSYEQGFSYEQYF. DNA for the CDR3: TGTGCCAGCAGTTACGAGCAGGGGTTTTCCTACGAGCAGTACTTC.

The rearrangement uses TRBV18 and TRBJ2-1, with 12 bases that match TRBD2. Germline V gene data show CDR1 as KGHSH and CDR2 as LQKENI. The CDR3 totals 14 residues. Unmatched junction bases numbered 0, after V lost 3 bases and J lost 6 bases. In DNA form, the CDR3 reads TGTGCCAGCTCACCGACTAGCGGGGGCAATGAGCAGTTCTTC. As protein: CASSPTSGGNEQFF. The full variable domain, its missing parts supplied by reference TRBV18 and TRBJ2-1, is NAGVMQNPRHLVRRRGQEARLRCSPMKGHSHVYWYRQLPEEGLKFMVYLQKENIIDESGMPKERFSAEFPKEGPSILRIQQVVRGDSAAYFCASSPTSGGNEQFFGPGTRLTVL.

V gene TRBV6-5 combines with J gene TRBJ2-1; no clear D gene. Germline-derived CDR1 and CDR2 are MNHEY and SVGAGI. The CDR3 loop spans 13 amino acids. Written as DNA, the CDR3 is TGTTTTTTTGTGTCTAGAGTCTACAATGAGCAGTTCTTC. It translates to CFFVSRVYNEQFF.

J is TRBJ2-4 and V is TRBV5-4, with a possible D match to TRBD1 (6 bases). The V gene's germline CDR1 is SGHNT and CDR2 YYREEE (reference sequence). The CDR3 contains 16 residues. V lost 5 bases and J lost 0, with 15 bases in between. The CDR3 loop is CASRDLQGPAKNIQYF. The CDR3 nucleotides are TGTGCCAGCAGGGACCTACAGGGCCCAGCCAAAAACATTCAGTACTTC.

The V and J genes are TRBV7-9 and TRBJ2-7; 8 nucleotides agree with TRBD2. Germline-derived CDR1 and CDR2 are SEHNR and FQNEAQ (reference sequence). The CDR3 is 13 residues long. After removal of 7 bases from V and 6 bases from J, the junction contained 8 bases not matched to a gene. In DNA, the CDR3 is TGTGCCAGCAATCATGTGCTAGCGGGCGAGCAGTACTTC. It yields the protein CASNHVLAGEQYF.

This sequence joins TRBV5-1 and TRBJ2-5, with D perhaps matching TRBD2 (6 bases). Trimming took 4 bases from V and 1 from J, leaving 8 bases between them. CDR3 size: 13 residues. Germline V CDR1 and CDR2: SGHRS, YFSETQ. In DNA form, the CDR3 reads TGCGCCAGCAGCCCGGGAGTCCAAGAGACCCAGTACTTC. Translating it yields CASSPGVQETQYF.

The chain carries TRBV19 and TRBJ2-5; 13 positions match TRBD2. The CDR3 is 17 residues long. Looked up from germline, CDR1 is LNHDA and CDR2 is SQIVND (reference sequence). J was trimmed by 5 bases and V by 5 bases; bases with no gene match: 11. For the CDR3, the DNA is TGTGCCAGTAGTCACGGACTAGCGGGAGAGCCGGATGAGACCCAGTACTTC. Translation gives CASSHGLAGEPDETQYF.

This clone was detected a few times. The chain couples TRBV10-1 to TRBJ1-1; 9 nucleotides match TRBD1. This CDR3 has 14 amino acids. V shed 5 bases and J 3 bases; nucleotides not matched to a gene: 4. CDR1 is WNHNN and CDR2 is SYGVQD in the germline V gene (reference sequence). As DNA, the CDR3 is TGCGCCAGCAGTACCCGACAGGGGGACACTGAAGCTTTCTTT. It encodes CASSTRQGDTEAFF.

This rearrangement joins TRBV20-1 to TRBJ2-2; D may be TRBD1 (6 bases). Germline CDR1 DFQATT, CDR2 SNEGSKA (reference sequence). The CDR3 loop spans 11 amino acids. V lost 6 bases and J 6 bases, leaving 8 bases between the germline ends. DNA for the CDR3: TGCAGTGCCAGGGGCTCCGGGGAGCTGTTTTTT. Translation: CSARGSGELFF.

This chain connects TRBV24-1 to TRBJ1-3; D is perhaps TRBD1 (5 bases). The CDR3 totals 15 residues. The ends were cut back, 4 bases at V and 2 bases at J, with 11 bases in the middle. Germline CDR1 KGHDR, CDR2 SFDVKD. DNA of the CDR3: TGTGCCACCAGTGACAGCCGGGGGGCTGGAAACACCATATATTTT. Its protein is CATSDSRGAGNTIYF.

V gene TRBV10-3 combines with J gene TRBJ2-7; D is perhaps TRBD1 (5 bases). V lost 2 bases, J lost 0 bases, and 11 bases lay in between. This CDR3 has 15 amino acids. Per the germline V gene, CDR1 is ENHRY and CDR2 is SYGVKD. CDR3 DNA: TGTGCCATCAGTGAGACAGGCTATAGCTCCTACGAGCAGTACTTC. Residues: CAISETGYSSYEQYF.

The V and J genes are TRBV6-6 and TRBJ2-4; TRBD2 matches 12 bases. From germline, CDR1 is MNHNY and CDR2 SVGAGI (reference sequence). V was pared by 5 bases and J by 6 bases, with 2 bases of the junction left unmatched. The CDR3 extends over 14 amino acids. The CDR3 DNA reads as TGTGCCAGCAGTCCTAGCGGGGGGGGAAACATTCAGTACTTC. Protein product: CASSPSGGGNIQYF.

The J gene is TRBJ1-2, the V gene TRBV5-6; TRBD1 might be the D (6 bases). The CDR3 covers 15 residues. Germline loops: CDR1 SGHDT, CDR2 YYEEEE. Between the trimmed V and J ends, which lost 4 bases and 2 bases, there was a span of 15 bases. The CDR3 sequence: CASSAPGTPNYGYTF. The DNA of the CDR3 is TGTGCCAGCAGCGCCCCCGGGACACCAAACTATGGCTACACCTTC.

The CDR3 reads CASSRGTPENTGELFF. For the CDR3, the DNA is TGCGCCAGCAGCCGCGGGACCCCCGAGAACACCGGGGAGCTGTTTTTT. The J gene is TRBJ2-2, the V gene TRBV4-1; possibly TRBD2 for D (6 bases). CDR3 length: 16 amino acids. Germline CDR1 is MGHRA and CDR2 is YSYEKL. The germline V and J ends were trimmed by 4 bases and 1 base, with 13 bases remaining between them.

The sample holds one count of this clone. The chain has TRBV5-6 and TRBJ2-3; 8 bases align to TRBD1. Germline V gives CDR1 SGHDT, CDR2 YYEEEE. CDR3 length equals 17 residues. Trimming took 3 bases from V and 0 from J; bases not matched to a gene: 9. CDR3 protein: CASSSNHRGYSTDTQYF. CDR3 bases: TGTGCCAGCAGCTCGAATCACAGGGGGTATAGCACAGATACGCAGTATTTT.

This chain uses TRBV7-3 with TRBJ2-3; D might be TRBD2 (6 bases). The V and J ends lost 5 bases and 2 bases respectively, with 14 bases between them. This CDR3 is built from 15 residues. Germline V lookup: CDR1 SGHTA, CDR2 FQGTGA. CDR3 protein: CASSPFRGSTDTQYF. CDR3 in DNA: TGTGCCAGCAGCCCCTTCCGGGGGTCCACAGATACGCAGTATTTT.

This clone appeared a few times. The chain uses TRBV27 and TRBJ1-1; no reliable D call. This CDR3 comprises 12 residues. Germline CDR1 and CDR2: MNHEY and SMNVEV (reference sequence). Trimming took 5 bases from V and 3 from J, leaving 7 bases between them. The CDR3 reads CASSNRYTEAFF. The CDR3 DNA reads TGTGCCAGCAGTAACAGATACACTGAAGCTTTCTTT.

This rearrangement joins TRBV19 to TRBJ2-1, with a tentative D call TRBD1 (6 bases). Germline V gene lookup returns CDR1 LNHDA and CDR2 SQIVND (reference sequence). The germline V and J ends were trimmed by 5 bases and 1 base, with 15 bases remaining between them. CDR3 length equals 16 residues. In nucleotides, the CDR3 is TGTGCCAGTAGTCCCGGACAGCTCGTATCCTACAATGAGCAGTTCTTC. Translating it yields CASSPGQLVSYNEQFF.

This rearrangement joins TRBV10-3 to TRBJ2-3; tentative D call: TRBD2 (5 bases). From germline, CDR1 is ENHRY and CDR2 SYGVKD. Trimming removed 7 bases from V and 3 bases from J, with 14 bases in between. The CDR3 totals 14 residues. CDR3 DNA: TGTGCCATCAAAGGAGGTGGGGAGACAGATACGCAGTATTTT. This codes for CAIKGGGETDTQYF.

This chain links TRBV12-2 with TRBJ2-1; the table's D call, TRBD1, was not checked against the DNA. TRBV12-2 is marked as a pseudogene. The CDR3 has 14 residues. CDR3 coding DNA: TGTGCAAGTCGCCCTCAAGGCAGGGGCCATGAGCAGTTCTTC. This gives the protein CASRPQGRGHEQFF.

This chain joins TRBV7-2 and TRBJ1-1, with D possibly TRBD1 on 5 matching bases. Germline CDR1 SGHTA, CDR2 FQGNSA. CDR3 length: 14 residues. Trimming removed 5 bases at V and 1 base at J, with 11 bases between. CDR3 sequence reads: CASSTRRGNTEAFF. The CDR3 coding sequence is TGTGCCAGCAGCACCCGGAGGGGGAACACTGAAGCTTTCTTT.

This clone came up a few times. The CDR3 nucleotides read TGCGCCAGCAGCCTCGCTACGAGCTCCTATAATTCACCCCTCCACTTT. Translating it yields CASSLATSSYNSPLHF. The chain carries TRBV4-3 and TRBJ1-6; D is ambiguous. CDR1 is LGHNA and CDR2 is YSLEER in the germline V gene. The CDR3 runs to 16 residues. Between the trimmed V and J ends, which lost 4 bases and 0 bases, there was a span of 10 bases.

The chain uses TRBV28 and TRBJ1-1, with D perhaps TRBD1 (5 bases). Germline V CDR1 and CDR2: MDHEN, SYDVKM. Trimming removed 4 bases at V and 6 bases at J, with 12 bases between. CDR3 size: 13 residues. The CDR3 region is CASSSARAAEAFF. In DNA, the CDR3 is TGTGCCAGCAGTTCTGCCAGGGCGGCTGAAGCTTTCTTT.

This rearrangement joins TRBV5-1 to TRBJ1-1, with a tentative D call TRBD1 (5 bases). Per germline, CDR1 SGHRS and CDR2 YFSETQ. CDR3 length equals 15 residues. V was cut by 0 bases and J by 1 base, with 10 bases left in between. The CDR3 spells CASSLAGVGNTEAFF. In DNA form, the CDR3 reads TGCGCCAGCAGCTTGGCGGGGGTAGGGAACACTGAAGCTTTCTTT.